This TCR beta chain was recorded in a study of Ad26.COV2.S vaccination and SARS-CoV-2 variants. Overall study: Donor was one of the participants in the Ad26.COV2.S arm of the COV1001 trial. By the intramuscular route, Ad26.COV2.S was given once, or twice 56 days apart.

Stated treatment: roughly 18 received Ad26.COV2.S at low or high dose, single or two shots; about 5 received placebo; per-sample allocation not given. The study sampled participants on day 63 after the first vaccine or placebo injection. A Boston donor was an adult aged 18-55 years. Measured with immunoSEQ multiplex PCR; TCRdb has only the in-frame clones, and not every one. Of 300,000 to 350,000 clones listed, about 82% were seen once; the top ten hold roughly 2.1%. Germline CDR1 is MNHEY and CDR2 is SVGAGI. CDR3 length: 13 amino acids. V lost 7 bases and J 3 bases, leaving 7 bases between the germline ends. A word on this clone: Its specificity is unknown.

Notes on the study in general: After vaccination, substantial breadth of spike-specific CD8+ and CD4+ responses was reported.

The source material was peripheral blood, sampled in a trial of Ad26.COV2.S vaccine versus placebo. The chain carries TRBV6-5 and TRBJ1-6; D perhaps matches TRBD1 (6 bases). The clonotype comes from a person aged 18-65 years who received the Ad26.COV2.S COVID-19 vaccine or a placebo. The CDR3 region is CASMDSYNSPLHF. Written as DNA, the CDR3 is TGTGCCAGCATGGACAGCTATAATTCACCCCTCCACTTT.